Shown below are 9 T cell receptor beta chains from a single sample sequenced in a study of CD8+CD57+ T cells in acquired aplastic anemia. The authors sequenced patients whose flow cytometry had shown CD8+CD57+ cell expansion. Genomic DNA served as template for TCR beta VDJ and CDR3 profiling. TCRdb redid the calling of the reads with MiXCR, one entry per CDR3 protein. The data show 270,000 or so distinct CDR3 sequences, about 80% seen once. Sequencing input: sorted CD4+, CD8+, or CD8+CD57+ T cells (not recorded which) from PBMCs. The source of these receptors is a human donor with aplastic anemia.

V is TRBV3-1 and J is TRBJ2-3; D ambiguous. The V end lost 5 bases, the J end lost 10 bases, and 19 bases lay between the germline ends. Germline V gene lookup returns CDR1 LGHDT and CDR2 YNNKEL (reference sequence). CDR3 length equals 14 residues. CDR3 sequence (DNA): TGTGCCAGCAGCTTAGCTGTTACCACCGACTCGCAGTATTTT. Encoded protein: CASSLAVTTDSQYF.

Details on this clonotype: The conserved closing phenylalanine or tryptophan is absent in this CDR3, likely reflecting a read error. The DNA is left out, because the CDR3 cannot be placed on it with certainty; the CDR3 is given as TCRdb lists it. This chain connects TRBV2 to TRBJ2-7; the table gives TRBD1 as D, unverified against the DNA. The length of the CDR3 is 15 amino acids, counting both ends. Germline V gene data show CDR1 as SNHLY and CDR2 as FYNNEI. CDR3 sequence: CASSELGLHLQFQGP.

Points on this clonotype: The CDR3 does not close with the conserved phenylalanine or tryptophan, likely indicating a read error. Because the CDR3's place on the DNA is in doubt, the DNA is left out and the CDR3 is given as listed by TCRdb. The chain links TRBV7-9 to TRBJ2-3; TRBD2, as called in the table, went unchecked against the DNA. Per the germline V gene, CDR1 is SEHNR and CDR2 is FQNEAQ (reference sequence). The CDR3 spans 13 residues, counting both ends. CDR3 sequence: CASSSGRGVRQYS.

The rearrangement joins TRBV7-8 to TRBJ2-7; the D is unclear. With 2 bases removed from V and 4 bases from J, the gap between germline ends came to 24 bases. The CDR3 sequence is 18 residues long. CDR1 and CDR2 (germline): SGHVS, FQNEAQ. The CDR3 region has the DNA TGTGCCAGCAGCTTACAGGCAGGTCCCGATACGCAGTATTACGAGCAGTACGTC. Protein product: CASSLQAGPDTQYYEQYV.

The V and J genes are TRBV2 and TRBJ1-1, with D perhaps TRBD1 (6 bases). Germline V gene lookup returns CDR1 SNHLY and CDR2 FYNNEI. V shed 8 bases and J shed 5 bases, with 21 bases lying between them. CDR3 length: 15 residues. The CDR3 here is CASGFGGTEKTEAFF. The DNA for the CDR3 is TGTGCCAGCGGCTTCGGGGGCACAGAGAAGACTGAAGCTTTCTTT.

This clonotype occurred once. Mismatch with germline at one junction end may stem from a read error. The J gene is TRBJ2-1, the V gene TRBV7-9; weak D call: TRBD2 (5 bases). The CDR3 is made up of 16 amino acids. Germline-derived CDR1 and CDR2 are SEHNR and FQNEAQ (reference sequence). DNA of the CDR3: TGCGCCAGCAGCTTGGAATTCTACGGGAACACCGGGGAGCAGTTCTTC. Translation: CASSLEFYGNTGEQFF. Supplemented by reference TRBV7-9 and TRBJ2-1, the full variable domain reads DTGVSQNPRHKITKRGQNVTFRCDPISEHNRLYWYRQTLGQGPEFLTYFQNEAQLEKSRLLSDRFSAERPKGSFSTLEIQRTEQGDSAMYLCASSLEFYGNTGEQFFGPGTRLTVL.

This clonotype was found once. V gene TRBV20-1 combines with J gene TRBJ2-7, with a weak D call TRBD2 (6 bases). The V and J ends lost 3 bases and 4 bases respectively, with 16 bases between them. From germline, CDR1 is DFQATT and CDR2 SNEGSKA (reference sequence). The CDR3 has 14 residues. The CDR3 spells CSASSQTGSYEQYF. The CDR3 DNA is TGCAGTGCTAGTAGCCAAACCGGGAGTTACGAGCAGTACTTC.

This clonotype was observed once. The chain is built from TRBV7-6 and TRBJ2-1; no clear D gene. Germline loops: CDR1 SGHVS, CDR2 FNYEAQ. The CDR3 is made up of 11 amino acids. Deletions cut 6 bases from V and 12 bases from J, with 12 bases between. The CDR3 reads CASSRDGAQFF. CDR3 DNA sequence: TGTGCCAGCAGTAGGGATGGTGCGCAGTTCTTC.

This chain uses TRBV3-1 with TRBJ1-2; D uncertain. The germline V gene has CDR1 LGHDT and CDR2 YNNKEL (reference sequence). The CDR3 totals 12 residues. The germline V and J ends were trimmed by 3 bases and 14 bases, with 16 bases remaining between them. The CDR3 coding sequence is TGTGCCAGCAGCCATACTTCCGGTAGTGGTACCTTC. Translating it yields CASSHTSGSGTF.